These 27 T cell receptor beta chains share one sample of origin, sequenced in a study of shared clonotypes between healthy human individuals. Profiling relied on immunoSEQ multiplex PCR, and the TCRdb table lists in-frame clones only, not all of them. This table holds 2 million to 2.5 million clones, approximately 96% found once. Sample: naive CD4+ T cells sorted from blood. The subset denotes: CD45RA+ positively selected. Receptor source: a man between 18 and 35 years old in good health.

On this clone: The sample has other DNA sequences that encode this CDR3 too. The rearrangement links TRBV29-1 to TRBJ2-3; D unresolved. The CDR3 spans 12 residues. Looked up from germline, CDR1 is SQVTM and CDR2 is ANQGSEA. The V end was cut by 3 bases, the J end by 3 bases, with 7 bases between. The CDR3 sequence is CSVELGTDTQYF. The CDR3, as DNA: TGCAGCGTTGAGCTAGGTACAGATACGCAGTATTTT.

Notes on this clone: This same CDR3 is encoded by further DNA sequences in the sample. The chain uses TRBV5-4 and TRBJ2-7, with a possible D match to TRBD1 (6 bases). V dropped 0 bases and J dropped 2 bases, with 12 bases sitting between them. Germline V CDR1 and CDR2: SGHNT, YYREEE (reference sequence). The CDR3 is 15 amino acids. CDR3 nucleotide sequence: TGTGCCAGCAGCTTGGGTCAGGGGATCCCCTACGAGCAGTACTTC. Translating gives CASSLGQGIPYEQYF.

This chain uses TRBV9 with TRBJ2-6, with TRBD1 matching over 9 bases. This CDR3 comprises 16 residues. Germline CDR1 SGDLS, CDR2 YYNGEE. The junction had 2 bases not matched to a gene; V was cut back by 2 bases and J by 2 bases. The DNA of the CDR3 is TGTGCCAGCAGCGTGCGACAGGGGGCTGGGGCCAACGTCCTGACTTTC. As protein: CASSVRQGAGANVLTF.

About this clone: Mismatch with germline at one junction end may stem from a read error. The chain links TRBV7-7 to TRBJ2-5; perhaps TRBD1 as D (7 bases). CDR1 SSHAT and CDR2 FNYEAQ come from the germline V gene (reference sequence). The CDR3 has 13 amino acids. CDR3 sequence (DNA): TGTGCTAGCAGCAGGGGGGCATCAGAGACCCAGTACTTC. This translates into CASSRGASETQYF.

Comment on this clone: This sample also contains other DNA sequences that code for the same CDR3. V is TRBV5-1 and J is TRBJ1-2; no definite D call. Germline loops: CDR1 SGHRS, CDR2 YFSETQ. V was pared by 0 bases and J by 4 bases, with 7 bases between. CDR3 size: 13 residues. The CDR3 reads CASSLEAAYGYTF. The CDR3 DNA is TGCGCCAGCAGCTTGGAGGCGGCCTATGGCTACACCTTC.

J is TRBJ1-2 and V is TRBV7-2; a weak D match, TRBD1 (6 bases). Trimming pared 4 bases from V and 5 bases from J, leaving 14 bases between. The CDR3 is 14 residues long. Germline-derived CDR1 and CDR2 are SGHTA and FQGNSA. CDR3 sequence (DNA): TGTGCCAGCAGCTCCGCCGGGACACAGTATGGCTACACCTTC. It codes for CASSSAGTQYGYTF.

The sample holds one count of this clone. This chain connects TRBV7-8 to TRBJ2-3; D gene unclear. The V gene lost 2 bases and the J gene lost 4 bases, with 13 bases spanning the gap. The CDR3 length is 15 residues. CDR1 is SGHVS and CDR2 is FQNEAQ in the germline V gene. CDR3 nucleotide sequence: TGTGCCAGCAGCTTATCGGGTCTCGGCCCAGATACGCAGTATTTT. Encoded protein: CASSLSGLGPDTQYF.

The CDR3 sequence is CASTTGAAGANVLTF. For the CDR3, the DNA is TGTGCCAGCACTACAGGGGCGGCAGGGGCCAACGTCCTGACTTTC. The gene calls are TRBV6-1 and TRBJ2-6, with 7 nucleotides matching TRBD1. The CDR3 is made up of 15 amino acids. The ends lost 7 bases at V and 4 bases at J; junction bases unmatched: 7. CDR1 and CDR2 (germline): MNHNS, SASEGT.

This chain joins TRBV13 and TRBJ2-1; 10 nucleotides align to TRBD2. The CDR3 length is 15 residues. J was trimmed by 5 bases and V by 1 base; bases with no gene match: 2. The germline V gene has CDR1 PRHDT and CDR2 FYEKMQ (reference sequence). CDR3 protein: CASSLASGSDNEQFF. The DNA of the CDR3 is TGTGCCAGCAGCTTAGCTAGCGGGAGTGACAATGAGCAGTTCTTC. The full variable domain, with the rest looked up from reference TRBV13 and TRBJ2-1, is AAGVIQSPRHLIKEKRETATLKCYPIPRHDTVYWYQQGPGQDPQFLISFYEKMQSDKGSIPDRFSAQQFSDYHSELNMSSLELGDSALYFCASSLASGSDNEQFFGPGTRLTVL.

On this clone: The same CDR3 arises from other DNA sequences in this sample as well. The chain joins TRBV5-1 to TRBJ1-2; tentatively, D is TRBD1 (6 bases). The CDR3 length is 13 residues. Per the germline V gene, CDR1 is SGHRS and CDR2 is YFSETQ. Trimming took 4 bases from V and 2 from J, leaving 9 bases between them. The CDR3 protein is CASSTQGNYGYTF. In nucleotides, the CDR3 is TGCGCCAGCAGCACTCAGGGGAACTATGGCTACACCTTC.

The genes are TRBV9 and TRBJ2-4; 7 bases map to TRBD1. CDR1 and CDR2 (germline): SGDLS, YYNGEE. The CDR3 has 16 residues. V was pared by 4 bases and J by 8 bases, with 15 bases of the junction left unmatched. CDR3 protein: CASSPRGVGGFDIQYF. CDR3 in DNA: TGTGCCAGCAGCCCACGGGGAGTAGGGGGCTTTGACATTCAGTACTTC.

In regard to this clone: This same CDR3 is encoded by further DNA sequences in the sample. The CDR3 protein is CASSPRQGQNTEAFF. The CDR3, as DNA: TGTGCCAGCTCACCACGACAGGGTCAGAACACTGAAGCTTTCTTT. The chain uses TRBV18 and TRBJ1-1, with 7 bases fitting TRBD1. J gave up 1 base and V 1 base, and 3 bases lay outside the gene matches. CDR3 length equals 15 residues. Germline V gene lookup returns CDR1 KGHSH and CDR2 LQKENI.

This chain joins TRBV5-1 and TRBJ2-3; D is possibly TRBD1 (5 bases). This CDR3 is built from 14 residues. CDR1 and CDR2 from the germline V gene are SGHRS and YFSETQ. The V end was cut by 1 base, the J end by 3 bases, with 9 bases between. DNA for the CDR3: TGCGCCAGCAGCTTGAGGTCAGGGACAGATACGCAGTATTTT. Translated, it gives CASSLRSGTDTQYF.

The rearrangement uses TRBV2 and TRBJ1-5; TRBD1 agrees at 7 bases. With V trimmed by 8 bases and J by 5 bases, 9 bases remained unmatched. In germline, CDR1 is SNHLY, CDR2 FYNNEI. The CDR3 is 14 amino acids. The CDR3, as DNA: TGTGCCAGCTGCGGGACAGCGGACTATCAGCCCCAGCATTTT. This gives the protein CASCGTADYQPQHF.

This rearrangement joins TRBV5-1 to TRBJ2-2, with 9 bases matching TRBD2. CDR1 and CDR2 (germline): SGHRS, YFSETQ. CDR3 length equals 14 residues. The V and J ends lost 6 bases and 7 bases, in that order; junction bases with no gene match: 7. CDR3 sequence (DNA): TGCGCCAGCACCGGGACTAGCCTTGGCGGGGAGCTGTTTTTT. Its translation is CASTGTSLGGELFF.

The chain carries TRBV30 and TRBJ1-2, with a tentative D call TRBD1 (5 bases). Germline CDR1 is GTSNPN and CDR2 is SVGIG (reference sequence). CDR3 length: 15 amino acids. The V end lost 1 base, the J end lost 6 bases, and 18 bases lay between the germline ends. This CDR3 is CAWSDPAGGSNGYTF. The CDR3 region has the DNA TGTGCCTGGAGTGACCCCGCGGGGGGATCAAATGGCTACACCTTC.

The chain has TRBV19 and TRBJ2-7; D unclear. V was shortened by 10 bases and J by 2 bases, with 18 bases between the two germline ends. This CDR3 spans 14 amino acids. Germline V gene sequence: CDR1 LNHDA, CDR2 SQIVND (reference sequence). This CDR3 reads CANPPRAGPYEQYF. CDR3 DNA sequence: TGTGCCAACCCACCTCGGGCAGGCCCCTACGAGCAGTACTTC.

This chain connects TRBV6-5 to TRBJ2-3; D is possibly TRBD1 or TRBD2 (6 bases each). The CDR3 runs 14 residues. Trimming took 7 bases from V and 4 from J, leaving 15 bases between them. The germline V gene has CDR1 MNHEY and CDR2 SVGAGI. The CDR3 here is CASNLRGVSDTQYF. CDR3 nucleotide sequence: TGTGCCAGCAACTTGAGGGGGGTCTCAGATACGCAGTATTTT.

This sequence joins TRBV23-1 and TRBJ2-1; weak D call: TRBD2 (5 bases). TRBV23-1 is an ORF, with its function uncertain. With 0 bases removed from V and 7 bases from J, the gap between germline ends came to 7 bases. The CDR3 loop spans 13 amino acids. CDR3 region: CASSQSRGNEQFF. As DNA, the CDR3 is TGCGCCAGCAGTCAATCACGCGGGAATGAGCAGTTCTTC.

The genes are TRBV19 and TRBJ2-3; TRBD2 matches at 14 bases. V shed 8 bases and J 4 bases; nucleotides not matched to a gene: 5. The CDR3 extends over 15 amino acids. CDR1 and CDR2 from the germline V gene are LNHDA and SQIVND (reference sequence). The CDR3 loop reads CASRTSGGQADTQYF. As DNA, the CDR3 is TGTGCCAGTCGGACTAGCGGGGGGCAGGCAGATACGCAGTATTTT.

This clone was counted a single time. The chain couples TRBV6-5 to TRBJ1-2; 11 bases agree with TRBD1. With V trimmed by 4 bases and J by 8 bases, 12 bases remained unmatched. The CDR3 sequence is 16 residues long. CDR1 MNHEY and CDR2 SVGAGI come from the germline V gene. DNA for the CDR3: TGTGCCAGCAGTTTATCCTTCGTGGACAGGGGGCGAGGCTACACCTTC. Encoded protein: CASSLSFVDRGRGYTF.

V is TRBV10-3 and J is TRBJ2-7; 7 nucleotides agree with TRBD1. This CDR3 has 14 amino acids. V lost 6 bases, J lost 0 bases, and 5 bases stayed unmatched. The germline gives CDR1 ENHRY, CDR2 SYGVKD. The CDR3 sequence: CAISPGTASYEQYF. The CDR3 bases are TGTGCCATCAGCCCCGGGACAGCCTCCTACGAGCAGTACTTC.

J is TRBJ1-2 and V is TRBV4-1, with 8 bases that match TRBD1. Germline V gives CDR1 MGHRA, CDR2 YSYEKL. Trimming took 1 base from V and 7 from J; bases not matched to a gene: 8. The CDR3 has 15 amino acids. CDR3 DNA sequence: TGCGCCAGCAGCCAAGGCCAGGACAGGGTTGGTGGCTACACCTTC. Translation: CASSQGQDRVGGYTF.

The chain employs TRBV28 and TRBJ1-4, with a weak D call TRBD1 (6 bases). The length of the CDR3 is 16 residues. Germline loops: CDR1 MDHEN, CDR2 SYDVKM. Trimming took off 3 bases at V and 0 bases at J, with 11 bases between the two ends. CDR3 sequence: CASSFRQVATNEKLFF. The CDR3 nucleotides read TGTGCCAGCAGTTTTCGACAGGTCGCAACTAATGAAAAACTGTTTTTT. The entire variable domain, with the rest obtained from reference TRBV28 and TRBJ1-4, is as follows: DVKVTQSSRYLVKRTGEKVFLECVQDMDHENMFWYRQDPGLGLRLIYFSYDVKMKEKGDIPEGYSVSREKKERFSLILESASTNQTSMYLCASSFRQVATNEKLFFGSGTQLSVL.

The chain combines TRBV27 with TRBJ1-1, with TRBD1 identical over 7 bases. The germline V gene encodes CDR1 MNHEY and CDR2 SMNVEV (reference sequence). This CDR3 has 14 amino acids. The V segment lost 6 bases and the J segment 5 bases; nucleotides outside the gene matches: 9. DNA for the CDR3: TGTGCCAGCAGCTATACAGGGGTCGGTACTGAAGCTTTCTTT. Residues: CASSYTGVGTEAFF.

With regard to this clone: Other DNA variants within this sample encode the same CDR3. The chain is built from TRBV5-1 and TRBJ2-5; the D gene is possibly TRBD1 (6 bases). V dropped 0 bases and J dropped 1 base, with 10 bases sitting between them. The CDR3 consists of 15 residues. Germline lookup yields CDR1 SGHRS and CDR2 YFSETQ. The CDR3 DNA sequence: TGCGCCAGCAGCTTGGCAGGGGACCTCCAAGAGACCCAGTACTTC. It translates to CASSLAGDLQETQYF.

The CDR3 is CASSSGALETQYF. The CDR3 DNA reads as TGTGCCAGCAGCTCGGGGGCCCTCGAGACCCAGTACTTC. This rearrangement joins TRBV11-2 to TRBJ2-5; D is perhaps TRBD1 or TRBD2 (6 bases each). V shed 4 bases and J shed 5 bases, with 11 bases lying between them. The germline V gene has CDR1 SGHAT and CDR2 FQNNGV. The CDR3 length is 13 residues.